This T cell receptor beta chain stems from a study of Ad26.COV2.S vaccination and SARS-CoV-2 variants. Generated by immunoSEQ multiplex PCR, the TCRdb table keeps only in-frame clones and is missing some. The repertoire has about 480,000 clones, approximately 88% of them found once; the top ten carry roughly 13%. The CDR3 has 17 residues. Sample treatment: some 19 received Ad26.COV2.S at low or high dose, single or two shots; 5 received placebo; per-sample allocation not given. On day 63 after the first injection, vaccine and placebo recipients gave samples. This TCR derives from a person between 18 and 65 years old who received the Ad26.COV2.S COVID-19 vaccine or a placebo. The V call is TRBV21-1, the J call TRBJ1-5. TRBV21-1 is noted as a pseudogene. The source material was peripheral blood, sampled in a trial of Ad26.COV2.S vaccine versus placebo. The CDR3 DNA reads TGTGCCAGCAGCAAAGGTTCTGGGGGGACGGGCAATCAGCCCCAGCATTTT. As protein: CASSKGSGGTGNQPQHF.